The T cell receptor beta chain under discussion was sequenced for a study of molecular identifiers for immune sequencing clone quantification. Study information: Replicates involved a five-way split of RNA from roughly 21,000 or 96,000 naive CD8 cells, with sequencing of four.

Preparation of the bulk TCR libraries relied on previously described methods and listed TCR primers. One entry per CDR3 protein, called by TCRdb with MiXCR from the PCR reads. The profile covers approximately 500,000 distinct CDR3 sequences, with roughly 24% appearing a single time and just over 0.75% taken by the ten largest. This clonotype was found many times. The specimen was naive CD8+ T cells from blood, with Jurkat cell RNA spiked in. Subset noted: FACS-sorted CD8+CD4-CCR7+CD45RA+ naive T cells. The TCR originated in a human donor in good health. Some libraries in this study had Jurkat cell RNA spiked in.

CDR3 loop: CASSFIASDTQYF. DNA for the CDR3: TGTGCCAGCAGCTTTATCGCGTCAGATACGCAGTATTTT. The chain has TRBV7-9 and TRBJ2-3; no firm D call. There are 13 residues in the CDR3. Germline lookup yields CDR1 SEHNR and CDR2 FQNEAQ (reference sequence). The ends were cut back, 3 bases at V and 4 bases at J, with 8 bases in the middle.